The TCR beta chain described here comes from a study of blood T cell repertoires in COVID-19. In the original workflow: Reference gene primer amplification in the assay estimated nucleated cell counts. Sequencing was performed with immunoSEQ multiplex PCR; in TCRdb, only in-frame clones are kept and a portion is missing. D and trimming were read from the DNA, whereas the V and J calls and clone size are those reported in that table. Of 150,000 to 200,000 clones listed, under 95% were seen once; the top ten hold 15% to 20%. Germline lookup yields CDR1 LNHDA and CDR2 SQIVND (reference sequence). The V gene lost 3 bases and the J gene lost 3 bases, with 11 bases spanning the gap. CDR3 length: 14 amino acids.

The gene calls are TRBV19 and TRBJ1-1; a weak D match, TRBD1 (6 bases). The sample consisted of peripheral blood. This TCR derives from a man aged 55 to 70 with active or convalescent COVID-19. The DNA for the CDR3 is TGTGCCAGTAGTATCGCAGGGGTGGACACTGAAGCTTTCTTT. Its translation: CASSIAGVDTEAFF.